The entry below gives a single T cell receptor (beta chain) sequence along with its context. What it binds is unknown. This record comes from a study of T-cell memory formation after mild COVID-19. Looking at the study overall: TCR clusters largely stayed donor specific. Study-wide results and limits: CD4+ clones that contracted lay mainly in CM and EM; CD8+ ones lay in EMRA.

V was shortened by 2 bases and J by 4 bases, with 13 bases between the two germline ends. Germline-derived CDR1 and CDR2 are LNHNV and YYDKDF (reference sequence). This CDR3 spans 15 amino acids. TCRdb reprocessed the 5' RACE reads via MiXCR and lists one record per CDR3 protein. The repertoire includes tens of thousands of distinct CDR3 sequences, around 25% of them detected once, and under 55% sits in the top ten. V and J are TRBV15 and TRBJ2-3; D is unresolved. The clonotype originates from a man between 18 and 35 years old who had mild COVID-19 (a few samples of this study predate the infection). Cell type and time point are not known. The sequenced material came from PBMCs or a T cell subset sorted from them (not recorded which). The chain's CDR3 is CATSRLEKGADTQYF. The CDR3 DNA is TGTGCCACCAGCAGACTCGAGAAGGGCGCAGATACGCAGTATTTT.